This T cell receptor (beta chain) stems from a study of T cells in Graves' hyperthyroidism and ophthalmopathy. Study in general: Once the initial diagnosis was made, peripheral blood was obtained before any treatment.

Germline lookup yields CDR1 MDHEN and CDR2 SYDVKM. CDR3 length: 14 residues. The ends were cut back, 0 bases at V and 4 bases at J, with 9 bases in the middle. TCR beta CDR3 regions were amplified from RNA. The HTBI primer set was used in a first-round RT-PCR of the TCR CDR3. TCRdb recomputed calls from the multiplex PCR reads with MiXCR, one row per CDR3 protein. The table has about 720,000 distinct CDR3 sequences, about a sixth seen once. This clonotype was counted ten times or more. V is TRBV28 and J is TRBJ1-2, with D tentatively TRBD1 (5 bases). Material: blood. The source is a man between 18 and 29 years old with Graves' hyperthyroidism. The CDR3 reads CASSLWGGPYGYTF. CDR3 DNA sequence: TGTGCCAGCAGTTTATGGGGGGGTCCCTATGGCTACACCTTC.